The entry below describes one T cell receptor beta chain. Its antigen is as yet unknown. These data belong to a study of early T cells in non-severe SARS-CoV-2 infection. In TCRdb, the 5' RACE reads were re-called with MiXCR into one record per CDR3 protein. The data hold more than 75,000 distinct CDR3 sequences, with roughly 13% observed a single time. General study results and limits: CD4 and private specificities were missed by VDJdb matching, which favored anti-spike CD8 responses.

This TCR was sampled from an adult who was a healthcare worker with PCR-confirmed SARS-CoV-2 infection or an uninfected control (not recorded which). Sequencing input: whole blood.

CDR3 sequence: CSGGKTGGQNEQFF. The CDR3 bases are TGCAGCGGGGGAAAGACAGGGGGTCAAAATGAGCAGTTCTTC. J is TRBJ2-1 and V is TRBV29-1, with TRBD1 matching over 9 bases. Germline values: CDR1 SQVTM, CDR2 ANQGSEA. The CDR3 has 14 amino acids. The V gene end was trimmed by 7 bases and the J gene end by 7 bases; junction bases not matched to a gene: 11.